Described below is a single T cell receptor beta chain sequence and its context. The data originate from a study of blood T cell repertoires in COVID-19. Produced via immunoSEQ multiplex PCR; TCRdb's table is partial and in-frame only. Of approximately 240,000 clones listed, 75% to 85% were seen once; the top ten hold roughly 1.2%. The CDR3 is 14 amino acids. Trimming removed 3 bases from V and 4 bases from J; junction bases left unmatched: 6. Germline V gene data show CDR1 as DFQATT and CDR2 as SNEGSKA (reference sequence). The sample comprised peripheral blood. This TCR came from a woman aged 25 to 39 with COVID-19, enrolled during active disease. The rearrangement links TRBV20-1 to TRBJ1-5; 7 bases are shared with TRBD1. CDR3 coding DNA: TGCAGTGCTAGTAAGGGGGCAACGAATCAGCCCCAGCATTTT. Translation gives CSASKGATNQPQHF.